A selection of T cell receptor beta chains follows, all from one sample in a study of CD8 T cells in ankylosing spondylitis. TCRdb analysed the 5' RACE reads with MiXCR anew, one entry per CDR3 protein. The profile covers approximately 350,000 distinct CDR3 sequences, with approximately 14% appearing a single time and about 1% taken by the ten largest. The material sequenced was blood, either unsorted or a sorted T cell fraction (not recorded which). The receptors here all came from a male donor with ankylosing spondylitis or in good health (not recorded which). Each CDR3 is given with its conserved first and last residue. The order of the fields is J gene, clone size, V gene, D gene, CDR3 DNA, CDR3 protein. D genes are given only for firm matches. Expanded clones are given a class, and other clones once, few, many or no size at all.

TRBJ1-4	few	TRBV5-1	.	TGCGCCAGCAGCCCCGATAGTGAAAAACTGTTTTTT	CASSPDSEKLFF
TRBJ1-2	.	TRBV27	.	TGTGCCAGCAGTAGGGGTTGGTCAGGGGTAGGCTATGGCTACACCTTC	CASSRGWSGVGYGYTF
TRBJ2-4	few	TRBV20-1	TRBD2	TGCAGTGCTACCCTCGCGGGAGGGTCCAAAAACATTCAGTACTTC	CSATLAGGSKNIQYF
TRBJ1-2	few	TRBV29-1	TRBD1	TGCAGCTCCCTGCCCAGGGGGTCCTATGGCTACACCTTC	CSSLPRGSYGYTF
TRBJ2-1	.	TRBV11-2	TRBD2	TGTGCCAGCAGCTTAACTAGCGGGACCTACAATGGGCAGTTCTTC	CASSLTSGTYNGQFF
TRBJ2-1	.	TRBV10-3	TRBD2	TGTGCCATCGGGAGACTAGCGGGGGTGGGGTCGGAGCAGTTCTTC	CAIGRLAGVGSEQFF
TRBJ2-2	few	TRBV3-1	.	TGTGCCAGCCACGGCACCCCGAACACCGGGGAGCTGTTTTTT	CASHGTPNTGELFF
TRBJ2-1	few	TRBV6-5	.	TGTGCCAGCAGTTACTCGACCAGGTCACCCTACAATGAGCAGTTCTTC	CASSYSTRSPYNEQFF
TRBJ2-1	.	TRBV6-2/TRBV6-3	.	TGTGCCAGCAGCCTCCCGGCAGGGTCCTACAATGAGCAGTTCTTC	CASSLPAGSYNEQFF
TRBJ2-1	.	TRBV30	.	TGTGCCTGGAGTGGCCTAGCAGGCAATGAGCAGTTCTTC	CAWSGLAGNEQFF
TRBJ2-3	.	TRBV7-8	.	TGTGCCAGCAGCGTCAGAAGGGTTCGGCGGAGCACAGATACGCAGTATTTT	CASSVRRVRRSTDTQYF
TRBJ2-3	.	TRBV25-1	.	TGTGCCAGCAGTGAATCAGGGCTAAGCACAGATACGCAGTATTTT	CASSESGLSTDTQYF
TRBJ2-1	few	TRBV5-1	.	TGCGCCAGCAGCGCGTATATGGGGACGAATGAGCAGTTCTTC	CASSAYMGTNEQFF
TRBJ2-1	many	TRBV5-1	.	TGCGCCAGCAGCTTGCGGGAGCTTACCTCCTACAATGAGCAGTTCTTC	CASSLRELTSYNEQFF
TRBJ1-1	.	TRBV15	.	TGTGCCACCAGCAGAGTAGAGTTGAACACTGAAGCTTTCTTT	CATSRVELNTEAFF
TRBJ1-2	few	TRBV12-3/TRBV12-4	TRBD1	TGTGCCAGCAGTTTAGAGGGACAGCATAACTATGGCTACACCTTC	CASSLEGQHNYGYTF
TRBJ2-1	few	TRBV12-3/TRBV12-4	TRBD1	TGTGCCAGCAGCCCGACAGGGAGTGGCTACAATGAGCAGTTCTTC	CASSPTGSGYNEQFF
TRBJ2-7	.	TRBV12-3/TRBV12-4	.	TGTGCCAGCAGTTTTGCTGGAGAGCAGTACTTC	CASSFAGEQYF
TRBJ2-7	.	TRBV10-3	.	TGTGCCATCTCCGGACAGAATTCCTACGAGCAGTACTTC	CAISGQNSYEQYF
TRBJ1-2	few	TRBV7-2	TRBD1	TGTGCCAGCAGCTTATCGGGACAGGGGGCCGGCTATGGCTACACCTTC	CASSLSGQGAGYGYTF
TRBJ1-1	few	TRBV12-3/TRBV12-4	.	TGTGCCAGCAGTCCGGTCGGGGGGTTCGCTGAAGCTTTCTTT	CASSPVGGFAEAFF
TRBJ1-1	.	TRBV9	.	TGTGCCAGCAGCGTAGAAACGGGGCAAAACACTGAAGCTTTCTTT	CASSVETGQNTEAFF
TRBJ2-5	.	TRBV30	TRBD1	TGTGCCTGGGGGACAGGGGAGAGGAAGACCCAGTACTTC	CAWGTGERKTQYF
TRBJ1-5	few	TRBV29-1	.	TGCAGCGCGGGCGAGAATAGCAATCAGCCCCAGCATTTT	CSAGENSNQPQHF